Each of the 14 T cell receptor beta chains below was sequenced from the same sample in a study of OX40 agonist ivuxolimab in advanced cancers. Method: immunoSEQ multiplex PCR; TCRdb's copy keeps in-frame clones and lacks some. The table has approximately 91,000 clones, approximately 83% seen once. The sequences come from CD4+ or CD8+ T cells sorted from blood, collected in a trial of the OX40 agonist ivuxolimab. These receptors were taken from an adult with an advanced solid tumor such as melanoma, head and neck, liver or kidney cancer.

This chain uses TRBV19 with TRBJ1-5, with 8 bases lining up with TRBD1. Trimming removed 6 bases from V and 3 bases from J; junction bases left unmatched: 4. The CDR3 length is 14 residues. Per the germline V gene, CDR1 is LNHDA and CDR2 is SQIVND (reference sequence). The CDR3 reads CASSPTGDNQPQHF. CDR3 nucleotides: TGTGCCAGTAGCCCGACAGGGGACAATCAGCCCCAGCATTTT.

The V call is TRBV5-8, the J call TRBJ2-7, with a tentative D call TRBD1 (5 bases). The germline V gene has CDR1 SGHTS and CDR2 YDEGEE. The CDR3 totals 16 residues. Trimming removed 4 bases at V and 6 bases at J, with 23 bases between. The CDR3 loop reads CASSPRIRTGMGEQYF. The CDR3 DNA reads TGTGCCAGCAGCCCACGCATTCGAACAGGTATGGGCGAGCAGTACTTC.

The V and J genes are TRBV2 and TRBJ1-2, with D unclear. V was clipped by 8 bases and J by 1 base, with 11 bases between them. Per germline, CDR1 SNHLY and CDR2 FYNNEI. The CDR3 covers 13 residues. This chain's CDR3 is CASGREDNYGYTF. CDR3 in DNA: TGTGCCAGCGGAAGGGAGGATAACTATGGCTACACCTTC. The complete variable domain, with remaining parts taken from reference TRBV2 and TRBJ1-2, reads EPEVTQTPSHQVTQMGQEVILRCVPISNHLYFYWYRQILGQKVEFLVSFYNNEISEKSEIFDDQFSVERPDGSNFTLKIRSTKLEDSAMYFCASGREDNYGYTFGSGTRLTVV.

The rearrangement links TRBV30 to TRBJ2-2; no clear D gene. Between the trimmed V and J ends, which lost 2 bases and 3 bases, there was a span of 13 bases. The V gene's germline CDR1 is GTSNPN and CDR2 SVGIG (reference sequence). CDR3 length: 15 residues. The CDR3 sequence is CAWSKGFTDTGELFF. The CDR3 region has the DNA TGTGCCTGGAGTAAGGGTTTTACAGACACCGGGGAGCTGTTTTTT.

The chain combines TRBV7-9 with TRBJ2-7, with D tentatively TRBD2 (7 bases). In germline, CDR1 is SEHNR, CDR2 FQNEAQ (reference sequence). Deletions cut 5 bases from V and 4 bases from J, with 18 bases between. The CDR3 is 15 residues long. CDR3 residues: CASSPGGGGRYEQYF. In DNA, the CDR3 is TGTGCCAGCAGCCCCGGGGGCGGGGGTAGGTACGAGCAGTACTTC.

About this clone itself: Mismatch with germline at one junction end may stem from a read error. The rearrangement links TRBV6-1 to TRBJ2-7; perhaps TRBD1 as D (6 bases). The CDR3 has 15 amino acids. The germline gives CDR1 MNHNS, CDR2 SASEGT. CDR3 nucleotide sequence: TGTGCCAGCAGTGTGGGGGTAGGTCCAGGGGATGAGCGGTACTTC. Translating gives CASSVGVGPGDERYF.

The chain joins TRBV11-3 to TRBJ2-1, with a tentative D call TRBD1 (6 bases). Germline V gives CDR1 SGHNT, CDR2 YENEEA. Between the trimmed V and J ends, which lost 6 bases and 8 bases, there was a span of 11 bases. CDR3 length: 12 residues. The CDR3 spells CASSYRDDEQFF. In nucleotides, the CDR3 is TGTGCCAGCAGTTACAGGGACGATGAGCAGTTCTTC.

The gene calls are TRBV5-6 and TRBJ1-1; D unclear. CDR1 SGHDT and CDR2 YYEEEE come from the germline V gene. V lost 1 base and J 1 base, leaving 11 bases between the germline ends. The CDR3 totals 15 residues. CDR3 sequence: CASSLLDRTNTEAFF. The CDR3 DNA is TGTGCCAGCAGCTTGCTGGACCGGACGAACACTGAAGCTTTCTTT.

CDR3 bases: TGCGCCAGCAGCTTGGACCGGGACAGGTTGAATGAGCAGTTCTTC. Encoded protein: CASSLDRDRLNEQFF. J is TRBJ2-1 and V is TRBV5-1, with 8 bases lining up with TRBD1. The length of the CDR3 is 15 residues. J gave up 7 bases and V 0 bases, and 6 bases lay outside the gene matches. Per germline, CDR1 SGHRS and CDR2 YFSETQ.

The J gene is TRBJ2-2, the V gene TRBV4-1; TRBD1 might be the D (5 bases). This CDR3 spans 15 amino acids. CDR1 is MGHRA, CDR2 YSYEKL, per germline. Trimming left V 2 bases short and J 3 bases short, with 10 bases between. Here the CDR3 reads CASSQFGHYTGELFF. Written as DNA, the CDR3 is TGCGCCAGCAGCCAATTCGGACACTACACCGGGGAGCTGTTTTTT.

The V call is TRBV18, the J call TRBJ1-2; D may be TRBD1 (5 bases). V dropped 3 bases and J dropped 3 bases, with 20 bases sitting between them. CDR1 is KGHSH, CDR2 LQKENI, per germline. The CDR3 consists of 17 residues. The DNA for the CDR3 is TGTGCCAGCTCACCCCTTGCGGTATTGATGGGGGACTATGGCTACACCTTC. This translates into CASSPLAVLMGDYGYTF.

The CDR3 DNA reads as TGTGCCAGTAGTATCGGGGCCGTCTATGGCTACACCTTC. Its protein is CASSIGAVYGYTF. The chain joins TRBV19 to TRBJ1-2, with a possible D match to TRBD1 (5 bases). The CDR3 has 13 amino acids. V was clipped by 3 bases and J by 4 bases, with 9 bases between them. CDR1 is LNHDA and CDR2 is SQIVND in the germline V gene (reference sequence).

As regards this clone: The DNA is left out, because the CDR3 cannot be placed on it with certainty; the CDR3 is given as TCRdb lists it. This sequence joins TRBV21-1 and TRBJ2-7; the table's D call TRBD1 went unverified against the DNA. TRBV21-1 is a documented pseudogene. The CDR3 has 16 residues if both end residues are counted. The CDR3 loop is CASSKVARGSSYEQYF.

This clone was found once. V and J are TRBV29-1 and TRBJ1-4; TRBD1 matches at 12 bases. J gave up 8 bases and V 4 bases, and 8 bases lay outside the gene matches. The CDR3 sequence is 15 residues long. The germline V gene encodes CDR1 SQVTM and CDR2 ANQGSEA. The CDR3 sequence is CSVAPSGQGAEKLFF. CDR3 nucleotides: TGCAGCGTTGCGCCGTCGGGACAGGGGGCGGAAAAACTGTTTTTT.